This TCR beta chain was sequenced in a study of blood T cell repertoires in COVID-19. After removal of 7 bases from V and 5 bases from J, the junction contained 14 bases not matched to a gene. The CDR3 has 16 amino acids. In germline, CDR1 is MDHEN, CDR2 SYDVKM. Participant reports of clinical history set cohort assignment. In the 2 weeks before study entry, exposed participants met a COVID-19 case, which was PCR-confirmed or clinician-diagnosed. The table came from immunoSEQ multiplex PCR; TCRdb's copy has only in-frame clones and leaves some out. Found here are fewer than 350,000 clones, approximately 81% of them singletons; the top ten hold around 2%.

This chain links TRBV28 with TRBJ1-2; TRBD1 matches at 9 bases. This clonotype originated in a woman in her 30s who had been exposed to COVID-19. The sample comprised PBMCs or T cells enriched from blood (not recorded which). In nucleotides, the CDR3 is TGTGCCAGCACCACCGGGGGACAGGGATTTTCTTATGGCTACACCTTC. Amino acid sequence: CASTTGGQGFSYGYTF.